Sequencing of this T cell receptor beta chain was carried out in a study of blood T cells in healthy people across ages. The use of a sample-barcoded 5' primer and a J-beta primer mix characterized a second PCR of about 7 to 12 cycles. Sequencing recovered at least 2.5 million CDR3-containing paired-end reads from each sample. One entry per CDR3 protein, called by TCRdb with MiXCR from the 5' RACE reads. The profile shows roughly 1 million distinct CDR3 sequences, roughly a quarter of them singletons. CDR3 size: 16 residues. Germline lookup yields CDR1 SGHRS and CDR2 YFSETQ. The V end was cut by 4 bases, the J end by 4 bases, with 20 bases between. In addition, the sample was reused for a study of T cells of mothers and their children. From that report: Each child contributed millions of TCR beta CDR3 reads, while each mother contributed over 8.5 million.

The sequenced material came from blood. V is TRBV5-1 and J is TRBJ1-1; maybe TRBD1 (5 bases). This receptor was obtained from a girl aged 2 to 9 in good health. CDR3 DNA sequence: TGCGCCAGCAGCCTCGCTAGAGGGGCCGAGGGCACTGAAGCTTTCTTT. Protein sequence: CASSLARGAEGTEAFF.